This T cell receptor (beta chain) emerged from a study of CD8 T cells in ankylosing spondylitis. Study observations and caveats: Researchers report that disease-linked clones proved CD8+ and relatively rare in peripheral blood. Past research had described some motif variants in reactive arthritis synovial fluid and blood. What appeared characteristic of ankylosing spondylitis blood was a TCR beta motif of under 10 highly homologous variants.

Quantitative molecular-barcoded 5'-RACE generated the TCR beta libraries. TCRdb independently ran MiXCR on the 5' RACE reads; one entry per CDR3 protein. Found here are 350,000 or so distinct CDR3 sequences, approximately 15% of them singletons; the top ten hold roughly 0.99%. Between the trimmed V and J ends, which lost 6 bases and 2 bases, there was a span of 8 bases. This CDR3 contains 12 residues. This clonotype was seen only a few times. What it binds is unknown. The chain employs TRBV12-3 or TRBV12-4 and TRBJ2-7, with D possibly TRBD1 on 5 matching bases. The origin of this receptor is a male donor with ankylosing spondylitis or in good health (not recorded which). Sequencing was performed on blood, either unsorted or a sorted T cell fraction (not recorded which). CDR3 in DNA: TGTGCCAGCAGCGCAGGGCCCTACGAGCAGTACTTC. Its protein product is CASSAGPYEQYF.